One sample yielded the 7 T cell receptor beta chains listed below, sequenced in a study of blood T cell repertoires in COVID-19. Assay: immunoSEQ multiplex PCR; the TCRdb copy retains only in-frame clones and omits some. The table has over 55,000 clones, around 87% seen once; the top ten hold around 7.9%. Sequencing was done on a sample of peripheral blood. These receptor sequences come from a man in his forties or fifties with active COVID-19.

The chain uses TRBV29-1 and TRBJ1-1; 7 nucleotides agree with TRBD1. Germline loops: CDR1 SQVTM, CDR2 ANQGSEA. The CDR3 contains 15 residues. V gave up 5 bases and J gave up 0 bases; unmatched junction bases: 9. The CDR3 region has the DNA TGCAGCGTTCGACAGGGTTGGGGAATGAACACTGAAGCTTTCTTT. Amino acids: CSVRQGWGMNTEAFF.

This clone has just a few counts. The chain combines TRBV6-4 with TRBJ1-3, with 10 bases fitting TRBD1. Looked up from germline, CDR1 is MRHNA and CDR2 is SNTAGT. The CDR3 covers 16 residues. V lost 6 bases, J lost 0 bases, and 5 bases stayed unmatched. CDR3 loop: CASRMGQGFSGNTIYF. As DNA, the CDR3 is TGTGCCAGCAGAATGGGACAGGGGTTCTCTGGAAACACCATATATTTT.

CDR3 sequence reads: CASSPGPAGTEAFF. CDR3 bases: TGTGCCAGCAGCCCAGGCCCGGCGGGCACTGAAGCTTTCTTT. The chain links TRBV7-3 to TRBJ1-1; D gene ambiguous. Trimming stripped 5 bases from V and 4 bases from J, with 14 bases between. CDR3 length equals 14 residues. Germline lookup yields CDR1 SGHTA and CDR2 FQGTGA.

In this sample, this clone turned up once. The germline gene is not matched at one end of the junction; a read error may be the cause. The V call is TRBV15, the J call TRBJ2-3; no firm D call. This CDR3 contains 10 residues. Germline CDR1 LNHNV, CDR2 YYDKDF (reference sequence). CDR3 DNA: TGTGCCACCGGCACGGATACGCAGTATTTT. The encoded protein is CATGTDTQYF.

In regard to this clone: The junction departs from the called germline gene at one end, perhaps through a read error. This same CDR3 is encoded by further DNA sequences in the sample. The chain links TRBV30 to TRBJ1-5; D not certain. The CDR3 totals 15 residues. Per germline, CDR1 GTSNPN and CDR2 SVGIG (reference sequence). CDR3 in amino acids: CAWSLTLGLNQPQHF. The CDR3, as DNA: TGTGCTTGGAGCCTGACCTTGGGCTTAAATCAGCCCCAGCATTTT.

The gene calls are TRBV13 and TRBJ2-3; the match to TRBD2 covers 9 bases. V lost 6 bases to trimming and J lost 2 bases; unmatched junction nucleotides: 12. CDR3 length equals 17 residues. CDR1 is PRHDT, CDR2 FYEKMQ, per germline (reference sequence). The CDR3 here is CASRPRPTSGNTDTQYF. Here the CDR3 DNA reads TGTGCCAGCAGACCTCGGCCGACTAGCGGCAACACAGATACGCAGTATTTT. The full variable domain, completed using reference TRBV13 and TRBJ2-3, is AAGVIQSPRHLIKEKRETATLKCYPIPRHDTVYWYQQGPGQDPQFLISFYEKMQSDKGSIPDRFSAQQFSDYHSELNMSSLELGDSALYFCASRPRPTSGNTDTQYFGPGTRLTVL.

V gene TRBV9 combines with J gene TRBJ1-1; D is uncertain. This CDR3 is 15 amino acids long. Germline V gives CDR1 SGDLS, CDR2 YYNGEE. Trimming took off 2 bases at V and 0 bases at J, with 11 bases between the two ends. CDR3 DNA sequence: TGTGCCAGCAGCGTTCAGGCGGAGGTGAACACTGAAGCTTTCTTT. Amino acids: CASSVQAEVNTEAFF. The full variable domain, completed using reference TRBV9 and TRBJ1-1, is DSGVTQTPKHLITATGQRVTLRCSPRSGDLSVYWYQQSLDQGLQFLIQYYNGEERAKGNILERFSAQQFPDLHSELNLSSLELGDSALYFCASSVQAEVNTEAFFGQGTRLTVV.